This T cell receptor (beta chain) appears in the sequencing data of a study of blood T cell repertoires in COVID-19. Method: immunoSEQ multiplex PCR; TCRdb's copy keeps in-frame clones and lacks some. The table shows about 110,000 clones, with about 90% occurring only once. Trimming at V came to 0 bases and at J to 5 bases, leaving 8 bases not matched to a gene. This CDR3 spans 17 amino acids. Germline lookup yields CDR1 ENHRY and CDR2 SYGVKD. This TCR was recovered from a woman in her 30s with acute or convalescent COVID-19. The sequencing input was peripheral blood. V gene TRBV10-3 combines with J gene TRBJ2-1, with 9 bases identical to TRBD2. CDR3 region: CAISESASGNLNNEQFF. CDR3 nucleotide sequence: TGTGCCATCAGTGAGTCGGCTAGCGGGAACTTAAACAATGAGCAGTTCTTC.